Sequencing of this T cell receptor (beta chain) was carried out in a study of regulatory T cells in long-lasting Graves disease. Arm-PCR of CDR3 regions and iRepertoire HTBI primers were used to build TCR beta libraries. Via MiXCR, TCRdb re-called the multiplex PCR reads, giving one row per CDR3 protein. The sample lists about 430,000 distinct CDR3 sequences; 21% were seen once. This clonotype turned up a few times. Its specificity is not known. Overall study results and limits: Persistent disease preferred TRBV28, TRBJ1-2 and TRBJ2-5; new disease, TRBV20-1 and TRBJ2-1.

Time point noted: persistent/refractory GD, antithyroid drugs over 5 years with positive TRAb. The TCR library used RNA extracted from PBMCs. CDR3 size: 15 residues. Germline values: CDR1 PRHDT, CDR2 FYEKMQ (reference sequence). Germline trimming cut 2 bases from V and 7 bases from J; bases unmatched to any gene: 10. This chain links TRBV13 with TRBJ2-7; 8 bases line up with TRBD2. The sample in question was peripheral blood mononuclear cells (PBMCs), obtained when the disease was refractory, from a patient treated with antithyroid drugs. This sequence originates from a female donor with Graves disease. DNA of the CDR3: TGTGCCAGCAGCTTAAATTCAGCGGGAGCACGGGAGCAGTACTTC. It yields the protein CASSLNSAGAREQYF.